The 27 T cell receptor beta chains below all came from one sample that was sequenced in a study of blood T cell repertoires in COVID-19. Here immunoSEQ multiplex PCR was the method, and the copy in TCRdb shows in-frame clones only, minus some. The data show some 75,000 clones, approximately 86% seen once. The material sequenced was peripheral blood. The source of these receptors is a man aged 80 or over with COVID-19, enrolled during active disease.

The chain carries TRBV2 and TRBJ1-4; the match to TRBD1 covers 7 bases. The CDR3 has 17 residues. Per the germline V gene, CDR1 is SNHLY and CDR2 is FYNNEI. With V trimmed by 7 bases and J by 0 bases, 11 bases remained unmatched. As DNA, the CDR3 is TGTGCCAGCAAAACTCGGGACAGAGATGCAACTAATGAAAAACTGTTTTTT. It codes for CASKTRDRDATNEKLFF.

This chain connects TRBV19 to TRBJ2-7; the D gene is possibly TRBD1 (5 bases). CDR1 is LNHDA, CDR2 SQIVND, per germline (reference sequence). Trimming left V 1 base short and J 1 base short, with 8 bases between. The CDR3 loop spans 14 amino acids. CDR3 coding DNA: TGTGCCAGTAGTATAGGCCAGGGATCCTACGAGCAGTACTTC. Amino acid sequence: CASSIGQGSYEQYF.

This chain uses TRBV7-3 with TRBJ2-2, with 8 bases identical to TRBD1. This CDR3 is built from 15 residues. The V segment lost 2 bases and the J segment 4 bases; nucleotides outside the gene matches: 3. Germline CDR1 reads SGHTA; CDR2 reads FQGTGA. CDR3 residues: CASSLPGQGTGELFF. As DNA, the CDR3 is TGTGCCAGCAGCTTACCTGGACAGGGCACCGGGGAGCTGTTTTTT. The whole variable domain, remainder taken from reference TRBV7-3 and TRBJ2-2, is GAGVSQTPSNKVTEKGKYVELRCDPISGHTALYWYRQSLGQGPEFLIYFQGTGAADDSGLPNDRFFAVRPEGSVSTLKIQRTERGDSAVYLCASSLPGQGTGELFFGEGSRLTVL.

The rearrangement uses TRBV14 and TRBJ2-3; D is perhaps TRBD1 (5 bases). Germline CDR1 reads SGHDN; CDR2 reads FVKESK. Between the trimmed V and J ends, which lost 7 bases and 0 bases, there was a span of 11 bases. The CDR3 has 14 residues. DNA of the CDR3: TGTGCCAGCAAAACAGGTACTAGCACAGATACGCAGTATTTT. This sequence encodes CASKTGTSTDTQYF.

This clone came up once. The chain carries TRBV4-3 and TRBJ2-3, with 7 bases aligning to TRBD1. CDR1 and CDR2 (germline): LGHNA, YSLEER. The V and J ends lost 2 bases and 3 bases, in that order; junction bases with no gene match: 8. The CDR3 runs 16 residues. Here the CDR3 reads CASSQQTGAVTDTQYF. CDR3 DNA sequence: TGCGCCAGCAGCCAACAAACAGGGGCGGTGACAGATACGCAGTATTTT.

The sample holds one count of this clone. The CDR3: CASSVAAASSGNTIYF. DNA for the CDR3: TGTGCCAGCAGCGTAGCAGCGGCGAGCTCTGGAAACACCATATATTTT. This chain links TRBV9 with TRBJ1-3; D call uncertain. V gave up 0 bases and J gave up 0 bases, with 10 bases separating them. The CDR3 length is 16 residues. CDR1 is SGDLS, CDR2 YYNGEE, per germline.

This chain joins TRBV10-3 and TRBJ2-2, with D possibly TRBD1 on 6 matching bases. V lost 7 bases, J lost 0 bases, and 15 bases lay in between. Germline loops: CDR1 ENHRY, CDR2 SYGVKD. The CDR3 is made up of 16 amino acids. The CDR3 bases are TGTGCCATCAAACCCAGAGGGGGTACGAACACCGGGGAGCTGTTTTTT. Translated, it gives CAIKPRGGTNTGELFF.

The chain employs TRBV28 and TRBJ2-7, with D perhaps matching TRBD1 (6 bases). The V and J ends lost 6 bases and 6 bases respectively, with 15 bases between them. Germline assignment: CDR1 MDHEN and CDR2 SYDVKM. The CDR3 is 13 amino acids. The CDR3 nucleotides read TGTGCCAGCAGACCCGGGACAAGCGGCGAGCAGTACTTC. Its protein is CASRPGTSGEQYF.

This chain connects TRBV3-1 (or the pseudogene TRBV3-2) to TRBJ1-1, with unresolved D. Per the germline V gene, CDR1 is LGHDT and CDR2 is YNNKEL (reference sequence). The V end was cut by 4 bases, the J end by 2 bases, with 5 bases between. The CDR3 spans 12 residues. The CDR3 DNA reads TGTGCCAGCAGCCGAGTTAACACTGAAGCTTTCTTT. This codes for CASSRVNTEAFF.

The CDR3 loop reads CASSLRQESNSPLHF. The CDR3 DNA reads as TGTGCCAGCAGTTTACGACAGGAAAGCAATTCACCCCTCCACTTT. V gene TRBV28 combines with J gene TRBJ1-6; D may be TRBD1 (6 bases). With 2 bases removed from V and 7 bases from J, the gap between germline ends came to 12 bases. CDR3 length: 15 residues. Germline V gene data show CDR1 as MDHEN and CDR2 as SYDVKM. The full variable domain, in which reference TRBV28 and TRBJ1-6 provide the parts outside the CDR3, is DVKVTQSSRYLVKRTGEKVFLECVQDMDHENMFWYRQDPGLGLRLIYFSYDVKMKEKGDIPEGYSVSREKKERFSLILESASTNQTSMYLCASSLRQESNSPLHFGNGTRLTVT.

This clone was seen only a few times. The chain combines TRBV6-5 with TRBJ1-5, with 7 nucleotides matching TRBD1. V trimming: 4 bases; J trimming: 9 bases; junction bases outside the gene matches: 6. CDR3 length: 13 amino acids. CDR1 and CDR2 (germline): MNHEY, SVGAGI. This CDR3 reads CASSLGGQTPQHF. The CDR3, as DNA: TGTGCCAGCAGTTTGGGGGGACAGACGCCCCAGCATTTT.

The chain uses TRBV6-2 or TRBV6-3 and TRBJ1-1, with 8 bases lining up with TRBD1. This CDR3 region has 15 residues. Germline loops: CDR1 MNHEY, CDR2 SVGEGT. After removal of 2 bases from V and 1 base from J, the junction contained 3 bases not matched to a gene. As DNA, the CDR3 is TGTGCCAGCAGTTACGGACAGGGCGAGAACACTGAAGCTTTCTTT. As protein: CASSYGQGENTEAFF.

The chain combines TRBV2 with TRBJ1-3; maybe TRBD1 (6 bases). V dropped 5 bases and J dropped 0 bases, with 11 bases sitting between them. This CDR3 comprises 15 residues. Germline V gives CDR1 SNHLY, CDR2 FYNNEI. The CDR3 DNA follows: TGTGCCAGCAGTTCGGACAGAAACTCTGGAAACACCATATATTTT. Protein: CASSSDRNSGNTIYF.

The chain links TRBV5-1 to TRBJ2-7, with 7 positions matching TRBD1. The germline V gene encodes CDR1 SGHRS and CDR2 YFSETQ. The CDR3 runs to 14 residues. Unmatched junction bases numbered 6, after V lost 3 bases and J lost 3 bases. The CDR3: CASSSSSGGYEQYF. The CDR3 bases are TGCGCCAGCAGCTCATCATCAGGGGGCTACGAGCAGTACTTC.

This clone appeared a few times. The chain couples TRBV18 to TRBJ1-2, with unresolved D. This CDR3 comprises 15 residues. Trimming cost V 0 bases and J 4 bases, with 12 bases left between them. Germline CDR1 and CDR2: KGHSH and LQKENI. CDR3 sequence: CASSPPGYGIYGYTF. The CDR3 bases are TGTGCCAGCTCACCACCCGGGTACGGCATCTATGGCTACACCTTC.

This clone was seen a handful of times. This sequence joins TRBV29-1 and TRBJ2-3; D unclear. The CDR3 has 13 amino acids. Germline V gene lookup returns CDR1 SQVTM and CDR2 ANQGSEA. Trimming shortened V by 2 bases and J by 3 bases, and 9 bases separated the two germline ends. CDR3 protein: CSVELPGTDTQYF. The CDR3 DNA reads TGCAGCGTTGAACTCCCCGGGACAGATACGCAGTATTTT.

The chain carries TRBV18 and TRBJ2-2; 7 bases line up with TRBD1. The CDR3 runs to 16 residues. Germline trimming cut 3 bases from V and 5 bases from J; bases unmatched to any gene: 9. The V gene's germline CDR1 is KGHSH and CDR2 LQKENI. The CDR3 region is CASSPMSRDRTGELFF. In nucleotides, the CDR3 is TGTGCCAGCTCACCGATGTCCCGGGACAGAACCGGGGAGCTGTTTTTT.

The rearrangement links TRBV29-1 to TRBJ1-4; D is possibly TRBD1 (5 bases). Trimming pared 7 bases from V and 4 bases from J, leaving 19 bases between. Looked up from germline, CDR1 is SQVTM and CDR2 is ANQGSEA. The CDR3 covers 15 residues. CDR3 in amino acids: CSAAAYRISNEKLFF. The DNA for the CDR3 is TGCAGCGCCGCAGCTTACAGGATAAGTAATGAAAAACTGTTTTTT.

CDR3 in DNA: TGTGCCAGCTCCCGCGGGGGACAGGGGGCGGAGAACACTGAAGCTTTCTTT. It encodes CASSRGGQGAENTEAFF. The gene calls are TRBV18 and TRBJ1-1; 12 nucleotides align to TRBD1. The ends lost 6 bases at V and 1 base at J; junction bases unmatched: 9. CDR1 is KGHSH, CDR2 LQKENI, per germline. The CDR3 is made up of 17 amino acids.

The rearrangement uses TRBV10-3 and TRBJ1-2; 7 nucleotides agree with TRBD1. V shed 0 bases and J 8 bases; nucleotides not matched to a gene: 3. The germline CDR1 and CDR2 sequences are ENHRY and SYGVKD. CDR3 size: 13 residues. The CDR3 DNA reads TGTGCCATCAGTGAGTCACAGGGGAACGGCTACACCTTC. Protein sequence: CAISESQGNGYTF.

The chain joins TRBV10-3 to TRBJ1-4; weak D call: TRBD1 (6 bases). From germline, CDR1 is ENHRY and CDR2 SYGVKD. The CDR3 spans 14 residues. Trimming took 9 bases from V and 2 from J, leaving 13 bases between them. The CDR3: CAIRAGDTNEKLFF. The CDR3 nucleotides read TGTGCCATTAGGGCAGGGGACACTAATGAAAAACTGTTTTTT.

The chain employs TRBV7-2 and TRBJ1-2, with a possible D match to TRBD1 (6 bases). The germline gives CDR1 SGHTA, CDR2 FQGNSA. This CDR3 has 15 amino acids. Trimming shortened V by 5 bases and J by 2 bases, and 15 bases separated the two germline ends. The CDR3 spells CASSPYPTGNYGYTF. The CDR3 bases are TGTGCCAGCAGCCCCTACCCCACAGGGAACTATGGCTACACCTTC.

V is TRBV7-2 and J is TRBJ2-1; 9 bases line up with TRBD1. The CDR3 loop spans 15 amino acids. With V trimmed by 1 base and J by 8 bases, 6 bases remained unmatched. CDR1 is SGHTA, CDR2 FQGNSA, per germline. The DNA of the CDR3 is TGTGCCAGCAGCTTAGACGTCTGGACAGGGGATGAGCAGTTCTTC. Translating it yields CASSLDVWTGDEQFF.

The chain links TRBV11-3 to TRBJ2-4; 8 bases are shared with TRBD2. J was trimmed by 12 bases and V by 4 bases; bases with no gene match: 14. The CDR3 covers 15 residues. The germline gives CDR1 SGHNT, CDR2 YENEEA. In nucleotides, the CDR3 is TGTGCCAGCAGCTCCGGTACGAGCGGGGGCCCAACTCAGTACTTC. As protein: CASSSGTSGGPTQYF.

The chain uses TRBV7-9 and TRBJ2-7, with TRBD1 identical over 9 bases. Germline CDR1 is SEHNR and CDR2 is FQNEAQ (reference sequence). The CDR3 is 16 amino acids. J was trimmed by 0 bases and V by 5 bases; bases with no gene match: 8. CDR3 loop: CASSPAGTGYSYEQYF. CDR3 nucleotide sequence: TGTGCCAGCAGCCCCGCGGGGACAGGGTACTCCTACGAGCAGTACTTC.

In nucleotides, the CDR3 is TGCACCAGCAGAGTCGGGGGGCGAAAACTGTTTTTT. It translates to CTSRVGGRKLFF. This sequence joins TRBV1 and TRBJ1-4. TRBV1 is shown as a pseudogene. CDR3 length: 12 amino acids.

The CDR3 region has the DNA TGTGCCATCAGTCGCCGGGGGGAGGGTGACACTGAAGCTTTCTTT. This sequence encodes CAISRRGEGDTEAFF. The genes are TRBV10-3 and TRBJ1-1; perhaps TRBD1 as D (5 bases). This CDR3 spans 15 amino acids. The V and J ends lost 5 bases and 3 bases respectively, with 16 bases between them. Germline V gene data show CDR1 as ENHRY and CDR2 as SYGVKD.